Listed below are T cell receptor beta chains from one sample, sequenced in a study of blood T cell repertoires in COVID-19. Clones were read by immunoSEQ multiplex PCR, and TCRdb kept only the in-frame ones, dropping some. The profile shows fewer than 40,000 clones, about 90% of them singletons. The sequenced sample was peripheral blood. The receptor source for this set is a human donor with active COVID-19. The donor label of this sample is uncertain. Each CDR3 is given with its conserved first and last residue. Fields, in order: clone size, V gene, CDR3 length, J gene, D gene, CDR3 DNA, CDR3 protein. The D gene is left open where the match is weak. Clone size is given for some rows only: seen once, a few or many times, or a class if the clone is expanded.

>once|TRBV19|16|TRBJ2-7|TRBD2
TGTGCCAGTAGTGTAGGGACTAGCGGGAGGAACTACGAGCAGTACTTC
CASSVGTSGRNYEQYF
>NA|TRBV19|14|TRBJ1-3|TRBD1
TGTGCCAGTAGTAACAGGGGGCCTGGAAACACCATATATTTT
CASSNRGPGNTIYF
>NA|TRBV29-1|14|TRBJ2-5|TRBD2
TGCAGCGCTCCGACTAGCGGGGGCCAAGAGACCCAGTACTTC
CSAPTSGGQETQYF
>NA|TRBV18|13|TRBJ2-1|NA
TGTGCCAGCTATGAGGGGGGGCTTAATGAGCAGTTCTTC
CASYEGGLNEQFF
>NA|TRBV6-2/TRBV6-3|16|TRBJ2-3|NA
TGTGCCAGCAGTTATGGGGCAGGCTTGTTGGGAGATACGCAGTATTTT
CASSYGAGLLGDTQYF
>once|TRBV19|13|TRBJ1-1|NA
TGTGCCAGTAGCCTTGCGGGGGTTCTCGAAGCTTTCTTT
CASSLAGVLEAFF
>NA|TRBV3-1/TRBV3-2|11|TRBJ2-5|NA
TGTGCCAGCAGCCAAGGCGGGTCCCAGTACTTC
CASSQGGSQYF
>NA|TRBV18|11|TRBJ1-2|TRBD1
TGTGCCAGCTCAACAGGGGATGGCTACACCTTC
CASSTGDGYTF
>NA|TRBV7-2|15|TRBJ2-7|NA
TGTGCCAGCAGCTGGGGGGCAGGGGGCTCCTACGAGCAGTACTTC
CASSWGAGGSYEQYF
>NA|TRBV4-3|15|TRBJ2-3|TRBD1
TGCGCCAGCAGCCACCGCGGACAGGGCACAGATACGCAGTATTTT
CASSHRGQGTDTQYF
>NA|TRBV15|13|TRBJ2-1|NA
TGTGCCACCAGCGGACCTCCCGGGGATGAGCAGTTCTTC
CATSGPPGDEQFF
>NA|TRBV4-3|14|TRBJ2-2|TRBD2
TGCGCCAGCAGCAGGGACTATAACACCGGGGAGCTGTTTTTT
CASSRDYNTGELFF
>NA|TRBV29-1|14|TRBJ1-4|NA
TGCAGCGTTGGGCAGGGGAGGGCTAATGAAAAACTGTTTTTT
CSVGQGRANEKLFF
>medium-sized|TRBV27|14|TRBJ2-5|NA
TGTGCCAGCAGTCCTCGTTCCTCTCAAGAGACCCAGTACTTC
CASSPRSSQETQYF
>NA|TRBV11-2|19|TRBJ1-1|NA
TGTGCCAGCAGCTTAGGCCCCCTTGGCAGGGCGGTACGTGGCACTGAAGCTTTCTTT
CASSLGPLGRAVRGTEAFF
>NA|TRBV5-1|15|TRBJ2-7|TRBD2
TGCGCCAGCAGTTACCTAGCGGGCTGGAATTACGAGCAGTACTTC
CASSYLAGWNYEQYF
>NA|TRBV7-9|15|TRBJ2-7|TRBD1
TGTGCCAGCAGCTCGACAGGGGGCATGTGGTACGAGCAGTACTTC
CASSSTGGMWYEQYF
>NA|TRBV11-2|14|TRBJ2-7|TRBD2
TGTGCCAGCAGTTCTACCGGGACTAGCTACGAGCAGTACTTC
CASSSTGTSYEQYF
>NA|TRBV2|13|TRBJ2-5|NA
TGTGCCAGCAGTCTAGGTTATAGGGAGACCCAGTACTTC
CASSLGYRETQYF
>NA|TRBV2|19|TRBJ1-4|TRBD1
TGTGCCAGCAGTGTACCTGGGACAGGGGAAAGTGCAACTAATGAAAAACTGTTTTTT
CASSVPGTGESATNEKLFF
>NA|TRBV14|16|TRBJ2-5|NA
TGTGCCAGCAGCCAAGGGTTCCTAGCCCTCCGAGAGACCCAGTACTTC
CASSQGFLALRETQYF
>NA|TRBV7-9|16|TRBJ2-2|NA
TGTGCCAGCAGCTTGACTTCAGGGGCCAGCACCGGGGAGCTGTTTTTT
CASSLTSGASTGELFF
>NA|TRBV11-2|17|TRBJ2-1|TRBD2
TGTGCCAGCAGCCTACAACTAGCGGGGGGGCCTTACAATGAGCAGTTCTTC
CASSLQLAGGPYNEQFF
>NA|TRBV30|15|TRBJ1-5|NA
TGTGCCTGGAGCCCGGGACAACAAGGCAATCAGCCCCAGCATTTT
CAWSPGQQGNQPQHF
>NA|TRBV10-3|17|TRBJ2-3|TRBD2
TGTGCCATCAGTGAGAGGGTAGCGGGGGCTGGCACAGATACGCAGTATTTT
CAISERVAGAGTDTQYF
>NA|TRBV7-6|15|TRBJ2-1|TRBD1
TGTGCCAGCAGCCCCCCGGGACAGCCCTACAATGAGCAGTTCTTC
CASSPPGQPYNEQFF
>NA|TRBV2|14|TRBJ1-3|TRBD1
TGTGCCAGCAGGGCCGGGACAGGAGGAAACACCATATATTTT
CASRAGTGGNTIYF
>NA|TRBV7-2|15|TRBJ2-1|TRBD2
TGTGCCAGCAGCTTCAAGGGACTAGCGGGCGGTGAGCAGTTCTTC
CASSFKGLAGGEQFF
>NA|TRBV6-4|15|TRBJ2-2|TRBD1
TGTGCCAGCAGAGGCTCAGGGGGCGGCACCGGGGAGCTGTTTTTT
CASRGSGGGTGELFF
>NA|TRBV19|13|TRBJ1-5|TRBD1
TGTGCCAGTAGTAAAGGGGGCGGGCAGCCCCAGCATTTT
CASSKGGGQPQHF
>NA|TRBV9|13|TRBJ1-1|NA
TGTGCCAGCAGCCTTGCCCGGGGCACTGAAGCTTTCTTT
CASSLARGTEAFF
>once|TRBV19|14|TRBJ2-7|TRBD2
TGTGCCAGTAGTATCCTAGCGGGATTCTACGAGCAGTACTTC
CASSILAGFYEQYF
>NA|TRBV5-1|16|TRBJ2-3|TRBD2
TGCGCCAGCAGCTTGGGCCTAGCGGGGGGTTTGGATACGCAGTATTTT
CASSLGLAGGLDTQYF
>NA|TRBV3-1/TRBV3-2|13|TRBJ2-7|NA
TGTGCCAGCAGCCTGACAACCGTCTCCGAGCAGTACTTC
CASSLTTVSEQYF
>NA|TRBV27|15|TRBJ2-5|NA
TGTGCCAGCAGTTTATTCGGAGAGCGGCAAGAGACCCAGTACTTC
CASSLFGERQETQYF
>NA|TRBV9|16|TRBJ2-1|TRBD2
TGTGCCAGCAGCGTAGGGCCGACTAGCGGGAACAATGAGCAGTTCTTC
CASSVGPTSGNNEQFF
>NA|TRBV21-1|18|TRBJ1-5|NA
TGTGCCAGCAGCCTCGCCCGAGGGGACAGGGATAAGGACCAGCCCCAGCATTTT
CASSLARGDRDKDQPQHF
>NA|TRBV27|16|TRBJ1-2|TRBD1
TGTGCCAGCAGTACCCGGACAGGGGGCGTTCGGTTTGGCTACACCTTC
CASSTRTGGVRFGYTF
>once|TRBV5-4|14|TRBJ2-5|NA
TGTGCCAGCAAACCGGGAAACATTGCAGAGACCCAGTACTTC
CASKPGNIAETQYF
>NA|TRBV18|15|TRBJ2-3|NA
TGTGCCAGCTCACCATTCGCACAGCGCACAGATACGCAGTATTTT
CASSPFAQRTDTQYF
>NA|TRBV12-5|14|TRBJ1-2|TRBD1
TGTGCTAGTGGTTCCGGACAGGGGCCTTATGGCTACACCTTC
CASGSGQGPYGYTF
>NA|TRBV9|20|TRBJ2-3|TRBD2
TGTGCCAGCAGCCCCCCTTCCGGGACTAGCGGGAGAGTCCTAACAGATACGCAGTATTTT
CASSPPSGTSGRVLTDTQYF
>once|TRBV3-1/TRBV3-2|14|TRBJ1-4|NA
TGTGCCAGCAGCCGGAGGGTAACTAATGAAAAACTGTTTTTT
CASSRRVTNEKLFF
>few|TRBV27|14|TRBJ2-3|NA
TGTGCCAGCAGTGGAAGGGGCCCCACAGATACGCAGTATTTT
CASSGRGPTDTQYF
>NA|TRBV27|12|TRBJ2-7|TRBD1
TGTGCCAGCAGTCCAGGGGGCTACGAGCAGTACTTC
CASSPGGYEQYF
>few|TRBV29-1|13|TRBJ2-7|NA
TGCAGCGTTGAGCCCCTGACAGGCTACGAGCAGTACTTC
CSVEPLTGYEQYF
>NA|TRBV28|14|TRBJ2-3|NA
TGTGCCAGCAGTTTCAGGGGTAGCCCGGATACGCAGTATTTT
CASSFRGSPDTQYF
>NA|TRBV7-3|14|TRBJ2-3|TRBD2
TGTGCCAGCAGCTTAACCCCTAGCGGTGATACGCAGTATTTT
CASSLTPSGDTQYF
>NA|TRBV6-1|13|TRBJ1-1|TRBD1
TGTGCCAGCAGTGACGGGGGACAGGGGCGGGCTTTCTTT
CASSDGGQGRAFF
>NA|TRBV14|14|TRBJ1-2|NA
TGTGCCAGCAGCCACCAGACACCGAGTTATGGCTACACCTTC
CASSHQTPSYGYTF
>once|TRBV19|16|TRBJ2-5|TRBD2
TGTGCCAGTAGTATCCAGACTAGCGGGGGGGCAGAGACCCAGTACTTC
CASSIQTSGGAETQYF
>NA|TRBV27|19|TRBJ2-1|TRBD2
TGTGCCAGCAGTTTACGGGGACTAGCGGGAGCAAGCTCCTACAATGAGCAGTTCTTC
CASSLRGLAGASSYNEQFF
>NA|TRBV7-2|15|TRBJ2-7|NA
TGTGCCAGCAGCTTAGCGGTAGCGCCGACCTACGAGCAGTACTTC
CASSLAVAPTYEQYF
>NA|TRBV4-2|17|TRBJ2-1|NA
TGTGCCAGCAGCCAAGAAGCAGGGCCAGTGAGTATCTATGAGCAGTTCTTC
CASSQEAGPVSIYEQFF
>NA|TRBV5-8|15|TRBJ2-3|NA
TGTGCCAGCAGCACCGGGGACATTTCCACAGATACGCAGTATTTT
CASSTGDISTDTQYF
>NA|TRBV6-6|16|TRBJ2-7|TRBD1
TGTGCCAGCAGTTCGCAGAGGGGGACAGGGGTTTACGAGCAGTACTTC
CASSSQRGTGVYEQYF
>NA|TRBV6-6|15|TRBJ1-1|TRBD1
TGTGCCAGCAGTTACCTGGGACAGGGATACACTGAAGCTTTCTTT
CASSYLGQGYTEAFF
>NA|TRBV5-1|16|TRBJ2-1|TRBD2
TGCGCCAGCAGCTTGGGGTCTAGCGGCTTGTACAATGAGCAGTTCTTC
CASSLGSSGLYNEQFF
>few|TRBV2|12|TRBJ2-7|NA
TGTGCCAGCAGTGAAGTCGGTTACGAGCAGTACTTC
CASSEVGYEQYF